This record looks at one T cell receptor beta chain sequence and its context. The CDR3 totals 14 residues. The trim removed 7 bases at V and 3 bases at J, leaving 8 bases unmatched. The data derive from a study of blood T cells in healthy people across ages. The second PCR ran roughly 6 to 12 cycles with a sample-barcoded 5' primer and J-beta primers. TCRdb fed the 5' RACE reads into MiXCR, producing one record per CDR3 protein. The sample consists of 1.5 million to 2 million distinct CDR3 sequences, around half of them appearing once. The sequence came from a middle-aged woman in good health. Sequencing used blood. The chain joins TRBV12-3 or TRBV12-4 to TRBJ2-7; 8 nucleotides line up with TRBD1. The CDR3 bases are TGTGCCAGCAATCGGGGACAGGCCCGCTACGAGCAGTACTTC. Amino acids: CASNRGQARYEQYF.